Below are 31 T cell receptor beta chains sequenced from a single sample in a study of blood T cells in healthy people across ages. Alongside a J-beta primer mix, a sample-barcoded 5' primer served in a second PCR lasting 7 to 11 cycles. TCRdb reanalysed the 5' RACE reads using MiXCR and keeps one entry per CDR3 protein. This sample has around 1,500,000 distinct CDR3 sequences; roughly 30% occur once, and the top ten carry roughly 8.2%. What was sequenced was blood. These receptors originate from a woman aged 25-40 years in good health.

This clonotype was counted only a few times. CDR3: CASGHQGTGELFF. The CDR3, as DNA: TGTGCCAGCGGACACCAGGGTACCGGGGAGCTGTTTTTT. This chain links TRBV2 with TRBJ2-2, with D tentatively TRBD1 (5 bases). Trimming stripped 8 bases from V and 5 bases from J, with 12 bases between. The CDR3 sequence is 13 residues long. Per the germline V gene, CDR1 is SNHLY and CDR2 is FYNNEI.

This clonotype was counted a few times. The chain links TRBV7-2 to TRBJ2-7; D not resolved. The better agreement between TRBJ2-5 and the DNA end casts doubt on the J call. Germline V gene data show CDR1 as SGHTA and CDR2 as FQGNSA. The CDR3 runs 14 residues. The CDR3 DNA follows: TGTGCCAGCAGCTTAGCGCTCAGGAAGGAGACCCAGTACTTC. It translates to CASSLALRKETQYF.

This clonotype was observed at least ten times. CDR3 DNA sequence: TGCAGCGTTGTCCAGGGGGCAACAAACTACACCTTC. Amino acids: CSVVQGATNYTF. J is TRBJ1-2 and V is TRBV29-1; TRBD1 agrees at 8 bases. CDR1 and CDR2 from the germline V gene are SQVTM and ANQGSEA. V shed 4 bases, J shed 10 bases, and the junction held 8 bases outside the gene matches. CDR3 length equals 12 residues.

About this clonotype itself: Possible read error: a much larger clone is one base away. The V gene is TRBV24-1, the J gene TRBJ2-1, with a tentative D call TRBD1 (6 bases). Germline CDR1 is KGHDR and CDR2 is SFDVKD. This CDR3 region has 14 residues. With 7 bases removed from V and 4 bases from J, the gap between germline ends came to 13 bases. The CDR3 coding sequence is TGTGCCACCAGGGACGGGACATTTTACAATGAGCAGTTCTTC. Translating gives CATRDGTFYNEQFF.

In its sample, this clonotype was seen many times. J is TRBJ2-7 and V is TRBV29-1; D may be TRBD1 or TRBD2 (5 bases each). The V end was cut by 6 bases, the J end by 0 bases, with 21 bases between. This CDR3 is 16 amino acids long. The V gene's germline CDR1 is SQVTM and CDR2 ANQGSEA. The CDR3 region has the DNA TGCAGCGTCGTTGGGGCAGACGGGGAATACTCCTACGAGCAGTACTTC. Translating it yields CSVVGADGEYSYEQYF.

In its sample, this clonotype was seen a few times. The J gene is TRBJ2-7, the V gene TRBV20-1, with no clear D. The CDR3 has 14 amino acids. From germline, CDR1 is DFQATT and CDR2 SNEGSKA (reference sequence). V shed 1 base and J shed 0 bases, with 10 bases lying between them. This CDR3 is CSARGDSSSYEQYF. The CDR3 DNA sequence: TGCAGTGCTAGAGGCGATTCGAGCTCCTACGAGCAGTACTTC.

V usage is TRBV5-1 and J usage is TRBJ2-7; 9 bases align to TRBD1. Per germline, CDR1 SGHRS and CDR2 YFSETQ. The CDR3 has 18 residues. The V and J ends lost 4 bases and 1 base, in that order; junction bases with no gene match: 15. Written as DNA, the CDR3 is TGCGCCAGCAGCCATAGTTCAGGAACAGGGGGCAGGTCCTACGAGCAGTACTTC. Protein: CASSHSSGTGGRSYEQYF.

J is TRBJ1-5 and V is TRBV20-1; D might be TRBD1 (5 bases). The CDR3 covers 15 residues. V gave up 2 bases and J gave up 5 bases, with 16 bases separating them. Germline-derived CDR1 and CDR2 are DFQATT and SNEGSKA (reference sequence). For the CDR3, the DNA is TGCAGTGCTAGATTACCGGGACGGAGTGATCAGCCCCAGCATTTT. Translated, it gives CSARLPGRSDQPQHF.

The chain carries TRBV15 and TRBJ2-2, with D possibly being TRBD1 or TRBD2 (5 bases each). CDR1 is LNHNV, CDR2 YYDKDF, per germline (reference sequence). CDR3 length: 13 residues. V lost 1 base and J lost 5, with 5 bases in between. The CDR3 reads CATSRGGTGELFF. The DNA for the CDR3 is TGTGCCACCAGCAGAGGGGGGACCGGGGAGCTGTTTTTT.

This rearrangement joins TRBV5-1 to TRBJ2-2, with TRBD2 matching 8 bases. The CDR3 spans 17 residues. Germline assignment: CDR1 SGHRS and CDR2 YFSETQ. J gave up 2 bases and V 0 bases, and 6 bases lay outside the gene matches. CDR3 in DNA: TGCGCCAGCAGCTTGGGACTAGCGCTGTTAAACACCGGGGAGCTGTTTTTT. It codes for CASSLGLALLNTGELFF.

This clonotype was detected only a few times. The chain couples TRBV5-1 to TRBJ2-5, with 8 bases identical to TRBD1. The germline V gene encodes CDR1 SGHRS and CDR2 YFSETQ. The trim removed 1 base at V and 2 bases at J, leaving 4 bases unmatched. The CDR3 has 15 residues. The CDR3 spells CASSLHGTGQETQYF. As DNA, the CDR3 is TGCGCCAGCAGCTTGCATGGGACAGGTCAAGAGACCCAGTACTTC.

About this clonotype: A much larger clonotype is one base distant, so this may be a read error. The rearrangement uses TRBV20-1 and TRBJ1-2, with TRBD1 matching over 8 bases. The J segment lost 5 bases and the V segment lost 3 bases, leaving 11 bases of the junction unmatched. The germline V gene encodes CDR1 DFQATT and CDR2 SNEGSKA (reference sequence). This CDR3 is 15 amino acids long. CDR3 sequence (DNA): TGCAGTGCTAGGACCCCCGGGCAGGGGGCATATGGCTACACCTTC. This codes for CSARTPGQGAYGYTF.

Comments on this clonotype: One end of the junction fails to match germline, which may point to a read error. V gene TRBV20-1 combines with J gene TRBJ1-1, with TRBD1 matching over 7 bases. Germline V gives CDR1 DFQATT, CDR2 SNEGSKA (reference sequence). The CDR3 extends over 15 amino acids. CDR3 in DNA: TGCAGTGCTAGAGGGCTACAACAGGGGCGCACTGAAGCTCTCTTT. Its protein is CSARGLQQGRTEALF.

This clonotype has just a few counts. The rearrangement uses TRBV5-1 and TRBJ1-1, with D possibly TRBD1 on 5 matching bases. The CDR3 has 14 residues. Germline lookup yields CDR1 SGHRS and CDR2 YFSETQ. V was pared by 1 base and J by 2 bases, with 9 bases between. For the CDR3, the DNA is TGCGCCAGCAGCTTGACCCAGGGAAACACTGAAGCTTTCTTT. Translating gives CASSLTQGNTEAFF. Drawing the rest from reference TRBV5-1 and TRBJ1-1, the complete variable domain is KAGVTQTPRYLIKTRGQQVTLSCSPISGHRSVSWYQQTPGQGLQFLFEYFSETQRNKGNFPGRFSGRQFSNSRSEMNVSTLELGDSALYLCASSLTQGNTEAFFGQGTRLTVV.

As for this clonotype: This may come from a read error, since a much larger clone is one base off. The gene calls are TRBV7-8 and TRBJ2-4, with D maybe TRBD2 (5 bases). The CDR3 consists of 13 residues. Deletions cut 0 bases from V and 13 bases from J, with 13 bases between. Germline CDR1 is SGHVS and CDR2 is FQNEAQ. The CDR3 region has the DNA TGTGCCAGCAGCTTAGCTGTCGGGAACGGGCAGTACTTC. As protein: CASSLAVGNGQYF.

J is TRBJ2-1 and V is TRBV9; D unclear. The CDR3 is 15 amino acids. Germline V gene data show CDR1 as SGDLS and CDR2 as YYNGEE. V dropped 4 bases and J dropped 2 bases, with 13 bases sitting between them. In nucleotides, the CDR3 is TGTGCCAGCAGCTCCCGTGGTACGACCTACAATGAGCAGTTCTTC. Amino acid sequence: CASSSRGTTYNEQFF.

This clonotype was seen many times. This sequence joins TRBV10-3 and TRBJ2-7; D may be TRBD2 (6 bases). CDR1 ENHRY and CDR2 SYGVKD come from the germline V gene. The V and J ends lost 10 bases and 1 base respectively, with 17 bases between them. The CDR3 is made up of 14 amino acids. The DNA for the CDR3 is TGTGCCACGACGGGGGACGGGAATTCCTACGAGCAGTACTTC. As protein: CATTGDGNSYEQYF.

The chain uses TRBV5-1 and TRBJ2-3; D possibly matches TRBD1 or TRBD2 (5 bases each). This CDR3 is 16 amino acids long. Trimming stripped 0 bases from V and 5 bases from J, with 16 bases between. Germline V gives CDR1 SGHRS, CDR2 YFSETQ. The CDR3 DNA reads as TGCGCCAGCAGCTTGGCGGGGCCCGGAGTGGGAGATACGCAGTATTTT. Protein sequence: CASSLAGPGVGDTQYF.

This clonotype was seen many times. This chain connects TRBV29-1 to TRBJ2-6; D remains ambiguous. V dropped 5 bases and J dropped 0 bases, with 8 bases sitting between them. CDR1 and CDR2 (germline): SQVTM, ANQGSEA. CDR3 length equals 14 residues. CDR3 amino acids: CSVSRNSGANVLTF. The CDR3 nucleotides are TGCAGCGTTTCCAGGAACTCTGGGGCCAACGTCCTGACTTTC. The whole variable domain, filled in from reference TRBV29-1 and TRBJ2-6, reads SAVISQKPSRDICQRGTSLTIQCQVDSQVTMMFWYRQQPGQSLTLIATANQGSEATYESGFVIDKFPISRPNLTFSTLTVSNMSPEDSSIYLCSVSRNSGANVLTFGAGSRLTVL.

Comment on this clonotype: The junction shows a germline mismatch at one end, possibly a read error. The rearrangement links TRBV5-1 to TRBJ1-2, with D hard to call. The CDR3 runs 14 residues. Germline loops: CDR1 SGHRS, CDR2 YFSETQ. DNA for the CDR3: TGCGCCAGCAGTCGAGAGGTAGGGAGCTATGGCTGCACCTTC. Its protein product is CASSREVGSYGCTF.

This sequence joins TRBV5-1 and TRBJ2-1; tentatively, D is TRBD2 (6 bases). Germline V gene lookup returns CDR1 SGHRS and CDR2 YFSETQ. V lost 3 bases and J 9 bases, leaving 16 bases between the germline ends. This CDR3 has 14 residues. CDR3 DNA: TGCGCCAGCAGCTGGGCTGCGGGATCCATTGAGCAGTTCTTC. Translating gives CASSWAAGSIEQFF.

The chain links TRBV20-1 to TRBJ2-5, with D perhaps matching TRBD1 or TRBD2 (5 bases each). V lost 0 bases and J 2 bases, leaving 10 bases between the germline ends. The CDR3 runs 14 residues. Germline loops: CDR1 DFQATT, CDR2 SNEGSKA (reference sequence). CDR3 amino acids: CSAREKRGQETQYF. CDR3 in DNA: TGCAGTGCTAGAGAAAAGAGGGGACAAGAGACCCAGTACTTC.

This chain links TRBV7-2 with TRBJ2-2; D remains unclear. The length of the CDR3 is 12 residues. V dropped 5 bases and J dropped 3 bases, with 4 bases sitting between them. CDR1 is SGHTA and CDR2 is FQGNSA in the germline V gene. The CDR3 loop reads CASSGYTGELFF. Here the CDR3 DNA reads TGTGCCAGCAGCGGCTACACCGGGGAGCTGTTTTTT.

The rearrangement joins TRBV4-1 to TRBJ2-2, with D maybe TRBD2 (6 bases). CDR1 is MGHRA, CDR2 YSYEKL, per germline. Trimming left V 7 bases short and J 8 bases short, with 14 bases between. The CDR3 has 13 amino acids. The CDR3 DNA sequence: TGCGCCAGCAACCGACACGGGACTGGGGAGCTGTTTTTT. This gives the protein CASNRHGTGELFF.

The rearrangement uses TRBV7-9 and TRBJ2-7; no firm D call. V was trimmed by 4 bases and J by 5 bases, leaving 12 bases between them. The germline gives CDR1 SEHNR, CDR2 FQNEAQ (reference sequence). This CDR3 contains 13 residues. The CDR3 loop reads CASSSSRPDEQYF. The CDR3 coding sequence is TGTGCCAGCAGCTCATCTCGGCCGGACGAGCAGTACTTC.

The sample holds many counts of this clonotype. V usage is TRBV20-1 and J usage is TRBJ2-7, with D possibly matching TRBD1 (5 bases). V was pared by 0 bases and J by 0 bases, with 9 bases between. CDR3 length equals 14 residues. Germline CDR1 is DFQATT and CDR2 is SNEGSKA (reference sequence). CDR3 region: CSARDPRVSYEQYF. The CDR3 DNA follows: TGCAGTGCTAGAGATCCCAGGGTCTCCTACGAGCAGTACTTC.

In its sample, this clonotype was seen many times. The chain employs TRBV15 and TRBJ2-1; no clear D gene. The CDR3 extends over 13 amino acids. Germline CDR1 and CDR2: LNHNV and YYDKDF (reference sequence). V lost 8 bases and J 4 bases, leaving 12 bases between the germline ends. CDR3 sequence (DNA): TGTGCCACCGCGGACGGCGAATACAATGAGCAGTTCTTC. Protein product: CATADGEYNEQFF.

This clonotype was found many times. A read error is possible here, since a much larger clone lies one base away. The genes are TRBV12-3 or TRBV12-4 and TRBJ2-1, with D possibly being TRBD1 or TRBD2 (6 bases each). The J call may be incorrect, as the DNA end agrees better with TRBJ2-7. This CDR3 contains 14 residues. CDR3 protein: CASTPGGGVNEQYF. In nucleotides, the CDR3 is TGTGCCAGCACCCCCGGGGGCGGGGTCAATGAGCAGTACTTC.

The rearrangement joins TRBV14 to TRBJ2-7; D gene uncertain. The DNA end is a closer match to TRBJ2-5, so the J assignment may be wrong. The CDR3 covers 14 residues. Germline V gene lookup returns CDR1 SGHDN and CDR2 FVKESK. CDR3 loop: CASSQEAILETQYF. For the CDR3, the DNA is TGTGCCAGCAGCCAAGAAGCCATCTTGGAGACCCAGTACTTC.

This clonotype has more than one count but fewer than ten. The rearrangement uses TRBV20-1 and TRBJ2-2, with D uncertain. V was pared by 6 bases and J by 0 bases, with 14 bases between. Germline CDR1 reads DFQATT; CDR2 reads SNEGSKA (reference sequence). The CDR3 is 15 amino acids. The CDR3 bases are TGCAGTGCAATCTCGAGTAAATCGAACACCGGGGAGCTGTTTTTT. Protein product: CSAISSKSNTGELFF.

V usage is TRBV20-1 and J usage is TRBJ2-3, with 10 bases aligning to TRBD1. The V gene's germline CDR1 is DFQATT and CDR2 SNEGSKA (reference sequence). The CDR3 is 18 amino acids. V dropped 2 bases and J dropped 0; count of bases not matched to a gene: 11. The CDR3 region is CSARNGQGVDLSTDTQYF. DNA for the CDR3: TGCAGTGCTAGAAACGGACAGGGGGTGGATTTGAGCACAGATACGCAGTATTTT.